The TCR beta chain described here comes from a study of blood T cell repertoires in COVID-19. Germline trimming cut 2 bases from V and 9 bases from J; bases unmatched to any gene: 5. Germline assignment: CDR1 SGDLS and CDR2 YYNGEE. This CDR3 spans 13 amino acids. In the original processing: The assay estimated nucleated cells by amplifying reference gene primers. The table came from immunoSEQ multiplex PCR; TCRdb's copy has only in-frame clones and leaves some out. The DNA gave D and trimming, while V, J and clone size come from that table. The sample shows approximately 350,000 clones, roughly 90% of them seen only once.

This clonotype was sampled from a woman in her sixties or seventies with COVID-19, enrolled during active disease. This chain joins TRBV9 and TRBJ2-3, with 8 positions matching TRBD2. The material sequenced was peripheral blood. As DNA, the CDR3 is TGTGCCAGCAGCGTGGAGAGCGGGGGAACGCAGTATTTT. Translation gives CASSVESGGTQYF.